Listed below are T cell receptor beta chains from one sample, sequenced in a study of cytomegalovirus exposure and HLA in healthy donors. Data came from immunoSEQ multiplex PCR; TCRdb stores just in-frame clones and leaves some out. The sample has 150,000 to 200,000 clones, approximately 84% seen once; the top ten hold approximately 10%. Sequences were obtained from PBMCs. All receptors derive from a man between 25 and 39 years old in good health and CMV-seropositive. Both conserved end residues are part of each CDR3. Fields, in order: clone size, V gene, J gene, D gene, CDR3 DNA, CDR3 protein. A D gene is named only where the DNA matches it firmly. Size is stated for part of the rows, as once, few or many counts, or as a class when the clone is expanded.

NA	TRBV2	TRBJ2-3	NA	TGTGCCAGCAGTGGACTTACCTTCACAGATACGCAGTATTTT	CASSGLTFTDTQYF
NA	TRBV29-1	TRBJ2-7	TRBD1	TGCAGCGTTGATCTAGGGGGCGGCGTCGAGCAGTACTTC	CSVDLGGGVEQYF
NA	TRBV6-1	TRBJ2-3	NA	TGTGCCAGCAGTGAACGCAGGGGCGCAGATACGCAGTATTTT	CASSERRGADTQYF
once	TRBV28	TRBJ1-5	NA	TGTGCCAGCAACCCTCCATGGGGCGATCAGCCCCAGCATTTT	CASNPPWGDQPQHF
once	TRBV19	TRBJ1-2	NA	TGTGCCAGTAGCTATCGGGGTGCCGGTGGCTACACCTTC	CASSYRGAGGYTF
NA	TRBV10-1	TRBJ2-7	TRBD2	TGCGCCAGCAGTCCTCAAGCGGGAGGCGAGCAGTACTTC	CASSPQAGGEQYF
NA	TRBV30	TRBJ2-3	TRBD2	TGTGCCTGGACTACCGGACTAGCGGGGGTCACAGATACGCAGTATTTT	CAWTTGLAGVTDTQYF
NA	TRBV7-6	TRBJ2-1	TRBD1	TGTGCCAGCAGCTTAGCGCAGGGGGCTTACAATGAGCAGTTCTTC	CASSLAQGAYNEQFF
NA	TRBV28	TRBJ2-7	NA	TGTGCCAGCAGTTTTGGTGGCAGGGGTACCTACGAGCAGTACTTC	CASSFGGRGTYEQYF
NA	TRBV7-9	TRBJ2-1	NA	TGTGCCAGCAGCTACCAGACACTGTCCTACAATGAGCAGTTCTTC	CASSYQTLSYNEQFF
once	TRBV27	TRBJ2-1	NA	TGTGCCAGCAGCCCTAGGGGGAGCTCCTACAATGAGCAGTTCTTC	CASSPRGSSYNEQFF
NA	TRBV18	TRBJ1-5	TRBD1	TGTGCCAGCTCACCCCCCACAGGGGATCAGCCCCAGCATTTT	CASSPPTGDQPQHF
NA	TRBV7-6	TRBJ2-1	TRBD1	TGTGCCAGCAGCCCCGGGACAGGGCCTCTTTTATACAATGAGCAGTTCTTC	CASSPGTGPLLYNEQFF
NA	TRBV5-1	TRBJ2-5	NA	TGCGCCAGCAGCTTGGTGACAGAGCAAGAGACCCAGTACTTC	CASSLVTEQETQYF
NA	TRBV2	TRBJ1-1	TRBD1	TGTGCCAGCAGTGAATGGGACAGGGGGAACACTGAAGCTTTCTTT	CASSEWDRGNTEAFF
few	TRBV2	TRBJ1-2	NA	TGTGCCACCCGGGACGGGGAGGACGGCTACACCTTC	CATRDGEDGYTF
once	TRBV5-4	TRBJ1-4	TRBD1	TGTGCCAGCAGTCCCGGGACAGCGGGTTGGAATGAAAAACTGTTTTTT	CASSPGTAGWNEKLFF
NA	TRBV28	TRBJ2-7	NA	TGTGCCAGCAGTTTATTGAGGGTCGCCCACTCCTACGAGCAGTACTTC	CASSLLRVAHSYEQYF
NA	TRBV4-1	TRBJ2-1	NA	TGCGCCAGCAGCCTTTCCGGGACTCCTTCCTACAATGAGCAGTTCTTC	CASSLSGTPSYNEQFF
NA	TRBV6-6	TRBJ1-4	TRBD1	TGTGCCAGCAGTCCAGGGGGCACGGGTGAAAAACTGTTTTTT	CASSPGGTGEKLFF
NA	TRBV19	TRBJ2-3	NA	TGTGCCAGTAGTATAGACCGGGCAGATACGCAGTATTTT	CASSIDRADTQYF
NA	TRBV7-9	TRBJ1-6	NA	TGTGCCAGCAGCTACCGACAGCAGTACTCCTATAATTCACCCCTCCACTTT	CASSYRQQYSYNSPLHF
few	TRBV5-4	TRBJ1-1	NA	TGTGCCAGCATGGAGACTGAAGCTTTCTTT	CASMETEAFF
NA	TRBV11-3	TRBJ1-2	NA	TGTGCCAGCAGCACACCAGCAGGGGAAGCTAACTATGGCTACACCTTC	CASSTPAGEANYGYTF
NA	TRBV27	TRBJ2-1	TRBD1	TGTGCCAGCAGTGTTTGGACAGGGGGCGGTTACAATGAGCAGTTCTTC	CASSVWTGGGYNEQFF
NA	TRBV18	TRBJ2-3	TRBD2	TGTGCCAGCTCAGCGACTAGCGGTAACACAGATACGCAGTATTTT	CASSATSGNTDTQYF
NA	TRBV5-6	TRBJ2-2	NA	TGTGCCAGTCGATCAAGGTCGGGAACCGGGGAGCTGTTTTTT	CASRSRSGTGELFF
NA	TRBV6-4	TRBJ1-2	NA	TGTGCCAGCAAGGACAGAAACTATGGCTACACCTTC	CASKDRNYGYTF